Only a few counts were recorded for the clone carrying this TCR beta chain. In the same sample, other DNA sequences code for this CDR3. These data belong to a study of blood T cell repertoires in COVID-19. Original analysis: Estimated nucleated cell counts came from reference gene primer amplification. The repertoire was sequenced with immunoSEQ multiplex PCR; TCRdb's copy has only in-frame clones and lacks some. V and J calls and clone size come straight from that table; D and trimming were deduced from the DNA. The data show under 300,000 clones, approximately 82% seen once. Trimming removed 4 bases from V and 0 bases from J, with 8 bases in between. The CDR3 is 14 residues long. The germline CDR1 and CDR2 sequences are SGHRS and YFSETQ.

The sample consisted of peripheral blood. V gene TRBV5-1 combines with J gene TRBJ1-3; D might be TRBD1 (6 bases). The TCR originated in a woman older than 75 with active or convalescent COVID-19. CDR3 in amino acids: CASSQDSSGNTIYF. The DNA of the CDR3 is TGCGCCAGCAGCCAGGACAGCTCTGGAAACACCATATATTTT.